The rows below give T cell receptor beta chains drawn from one sample of a study of CD8+CD57+ T cells in acquired aplastic anemia. TCRdb re-analysed the reads in MiXCR, keeping a single row per CDR3 protein. The data show around 430,000 distinct CDR3 sequences, under 40% seen once. Material: sorted CD4+, CD8+, or CD8+CD57+ T cells (not recorded which) from PBMCs. These receptor sequences come from a human donor with aplastic anemia. The CDR3 runs from the conserved cysteine through the conserved F or W. A D gene is named only where the DNA matches it firmly. Size tells how often a clone was seen (once, few, many) or the class of an expanded clone, and some rows leave it out.

clone_size: few; v_call: TRBV6-1; d_call: NA; j_call: TRBJ2-7; cdr3_nt: TGTGCCAGCAGTGAAGCATCTGGACAAGGGTCCTTCGAGCAGTACTTC; cdr3_aa: CASSEASGQGSFEQYF
clone_size: many; v_call: TRBV20-1; d_call: NA; j_call: TRBJ1-1; cdr3_nt: TGCAGTGCCACAAACACGGTCGGGGAAGCTTTCTTT; cdr3_aa: CSATNTVGEAFF
clone_size: NA; v_call: TRBV20-1; d_call: NA; j_call: TRBJ2-7; cdr3_nt: TGCAGTGCCTCCGGGACAGCGGGCGAGCAGTACTTC; cdr3_aa: CSASGTAGEQYF
clone_size: many; v_call: TRBV2; d_call: NA; j_call: TRBJ2-5; cdr3_nt: TGTGCCAGCAGTGGAGGTCAGAAAGAGACCCAGTACTTC; cdr3_aa: CASSGGQKETQYF
clone_size: NA; v_call: TRBV5-1; d_call: NA; j_call: TRBJ1-1; cdr3_nt: TGCGCCAGCAGCGCCTCGGACAGAAAGAACACTGAAGCTTTCTTT; cdr3_aa: CASSASDRKNTEAFF
clone_size: many; v_call: TRBV5-1; d_call: NA; j_call: TRBJ1-6; cdr3_nt: TGCGCCAGCAGCTTGGAAGCCAACAGGTTCAATTCACCCCTCCACTTT; cdr3_aa: CASSLEANRFNSPLHF
clone_size: NA; v_call: TRBV6-5; d_call: NA; j_call: TRBJ2-7; cdr3_nt: TGTGCCAGCAGTTACTTAACCTACGAGCAGTACTTC; cdr3_aa: CASSYLTYEQYF
clone_size: NA; v_call: TRBV10-1; d_call: TRBD2; j_call: TRBJ2-3; cdr3_nt: TGCGCCAGCAGCTTGCAAGGGACTAGCGGTACAGATACGCAGTATTTT; cdr3_aa: CASSLQGTSGTDTQYF
clone_size: NA; v_call: TRBV7-2; d_call: NA; j_call: TRBJ1-1; cdr3_nt: TGTGCCAGCAGCACCCGACTCGGGGCTGAAGCTTCCTTT; cdr3_aa: CASSTRLGAEASF
clone_size: NA; v_call: TRBV11-1; d_call: NA; j_call: TRBJ2-2; cdr3_nt: TGTGCCAGCAGTCCCAGGACAGCCAGTAACACCGGGGAGCTGTTTTTT; cdr3_aa: CASSPRTASNTGELFF
clone_size: many; v_call: TRBV4-3; d_call: NA; j_call: TRBJ2-7; cdr3_nt: TGCGCCAGCAGCCAAGATTTGGGAACCGAGCAGTACTTC; cdr3_aa: CASSQDLGTEQYF
clone_size: few; v_call: TRBV27; d_call: TRBD1; j_call: TRBJ1-2; cdr3_nt: TGTGCCAGCAGACGGACAGGGAGAATCCTCTATGGCTACACCTTC; cdr3_aa: CASRRTGRILYGYTF
clone_size: many; v_call: TRBV19; d_call: NA; j_call: TRBJ1-1; cdr3_nt: TGTGCCAGTAGTCTTCGGACAGCTGTGAACACTGAAGCTTTCTTT; cdr3_aa: CASSLRTAVNTEAFF
clone_size: many; v_call: TRBV7-2; d_call: NA; j_call: TRBJ1-2; cdr3_nt: TGTGCCAGCAGCCCGATGTCAGAGAACTATGGCTACACCTTC; cdr3_aa: CASSPMSENYGYTF
clone_size: many; v_call: TRBV25-1; d_call: NA; j_call: TRBJ2-2; cdr3_nt: TGTGCCAGCAGTGAATTAGTTGACACCGGGGAGCTGTTTTTT; cdr3_aa: CASSELVDTGELFF
clone_size: few; v_call: TRBV5-1; d_call: NA; j_call: TRBJ2-7; cdr3_nt: TGCGCCAGCAGCCCAGACTGGGGGTCGGGCGAGCAGTACTTC; cdr3_aa: CASSPDWGSGEQYF
clone_size: many; v_call: TRBV10-1; d_call: NA; j_call: TRBJ2-2; cdr3_nt: TGCGCCAGCAGTGAGGGGATAAACACCGGGGAGCTGTTTTTT; cdr3_aa: CASSEGINTGELFF
clone_size: NA; v_call: TRBV7-8; d_call: TRBD2; j_call: TRBJ2-1; cdr3_nt: TGTGCCAGCAGCTCCGAAGTACTAGCGGGGTACAATGAGCAGTTCTTC; cdr3_aa: CASSSEVLAGYNEQFF
clone_size: NA; v_call: TRBV20-1; d_call: NA; j_call: TRBJ1-4; cdr3_nt: TGCAGTGCTAGCCTATTTAGGGCTAATGAAAAACTGTTTTTT; cdr3_aa: CSASLFRANEKLFF
clone_size: NA; v_call: TRBV6-5; d_call: TRBD1; j_call: TRBJ2-5; cdr3_nt: TGTGCCAGCAGTTTTGGGCAGGGGGCGAGTGAGACCCAGTACTTC; cdr3_aa: CASSFGQGASETQYF
clone_size: many; v_call: TRBV20-1; d_call: NA; j_call: TRBJ1-6; cdr3_nt: TGCAGTGCTAGTCTGATCAGTACGAATTCACCCCTCCACTTT; cdr3_aa: CSASLISTNSPLHF
clone_size: few; v_call: TRBV6-2/TRBV6-3; d_call: NA; j_call: TRBJ1-5; cdr3_nt: TGTGCCAGCAGTATCAGGAGGGTGGATCAGCCCCAGCATTTT; cdr3_aa: CASSIRRVDQPQHF
clone_size: many; v_call: TRBV15; d_call: NA; j_call: TRBJ1-4; cdr3_nt: TGTGCCACCAGCAGAGCGAAGATAGTCTCGATGGAAAAACTGTTTTTT; cdr3_aa: CATSRAKIVSMEKLFF
clone_size: many; v_call: TRBV6-1; d_call: TRBD1; j_call: TRBJ2-7; cdr3_nt: TGTGCCAGCAGTCCAGCCGGGACAGCATACTACGAGCAGTACTTC; cdr3_aa: CASSPAGTAYYEQYF
clone_size: NA; v_call: TRBV7-3; d_call: NA; j_call: TRBJ2-6; cdr3_nt: TGTGCCAGCAGCTTAATGGGGGGGCCTAGCGGGGCCAACGTCCTGACTTTC; cdr3_aa: CASSLMGGPSGANVLTF
clone_size: NA; v_call: TRBV2; d_call: NA; j_call: TRBJ1-1; cdr3_nt: TGTGCCAGCAGTTACTCGGGGGGAATTCTCACTGAAGCTTTCTTT; cdr3_aa: CASSYSGGILTEAFF
clone_size: NA; v_call: TRBV7-2; d_call: NA; j_call: TRBJ2-5; cdr3_nt: TGTGCCAGCAGCTTAAACCTAGGCGGCCAAGAGACCCAGTACTTC; cdr3_aa: CASSLNLGGQETQYF
clone_size: NA; v_call: TRBV5-1; d_call: NA; j_call: TRBJ1-2; cdr3_nt: TGCGCCAGCAGCTTGTCCCGGGGGACTTACTATGGCTACACCTTC; cdr3_aa: CASSLSRGTYYGYTF
clone_size: NA; v_call: TRBV6-1; d_call: NA; j_call: TRBJ1-6; cdr3_nt: TGTGCCAGCAGTCTAAAATTTAATTCACCCCTCCACTTT; cdr3_aa: CASSLKFNSPLHF
clone_size: NA; v_call: TRBV2; d_call: NA; j_call: TRBJ2-3; cdr3_nt: TGTGCCAGCAGCTCCAGAACACTGAATACGCAGTATTTT; cdr3_aa: CASSSRTLNTQYF